Included here is one T cell receptor (beta chain) sequence, with context. At one boundary the junction diverges from the germline segment, which might be a read error. This record comes from a study of tumor-infiltrating lymphocytes in primary liver carcinoma. The input was 500 ng total RNA; TCR beta cDNA was made from it with a constant-region primer. Nested multiplex PCR, run for three rounds with slightly modified ARM-PCR, yielded TCR beta libraries. Two initial PCR rounds of about 11 cycles each paired TRBV1-TRBV30 forward primers with a C-beta reverse primer. TCRdb processed the multiplex PCR reads anew with MiXCR; each CDR3 protein has one entry. Of about 74,000 distinct CDR3 sequences listed, 60% to 80% are singletons. From about 19-30 mg of unsorted bulk tissue, DNA and RNA were co-extracted together. The germline CDR1 and CDR2 sequences are MNHEY and SVGAGI. There are 14 residues in the CDR3.

The origin of this receptor is a man aged 40-50 years with primary liver carcinoma and hepatitis B virus infection. The V call is TRBV6-5, the J call TRBJ2-2; 8 bases fit TRBD1. Sequences were obtained from liver tumor tissue from sampling region 4. Subset meaning: tumor region T4, right-lateral pole. DNA for the CDR3: TGCGCCAACAGTAAACAGGGGGACACCGGGGAGCTGTTTTTT. Protein product: CANSKQGDTGELFF.